The clone carrying this T cell receptor beta chain was recorded once. Its specificity is unknown. The CDR3 sequence is 14 residues long. CDR1 is LNHNV, CDR2 YYDKDF, per germline (reference sequence). Deletions cut 0 bases from V and 1 base from J, with 6 bases between. The data are from a study of somatic mutations in cytotoxic T cells in rheumatoid arthritis. At the level of the study: No treatment had yet been given when patient blood (approximately 33 ml EDTA) was drawn, right after diagnosis.

Points from the study as a whole: Neither rheumatoid arthritis patients nor age-matched healthy controls had significantly different CD8+ T-cell clonality from the other group. Nobody knew which antigens the expanded CD8+ clones targeted.

Positive selection using magnetic beads isolated the CD4+ and CD8+ cells (purity was checked by flow cytometry). Only in-frame clones appear in the TCRdb table, and some are missing; sequencing was by immunoSEQ multiplex PCR. The table shows 3,000 to 3,500 clones, with around 80% occurring only once. This TCR was recovered from a man aged 50-60 years with rheumatoid arthritis. Sequenced material: CD8+ T cells sorted from blood. This sequence joins TRBV15 and TRBJ1-1; D remains unclear. The CDR3 sequence: CATSREARNTEAFF. The DNA for the CDR3 is TGTGCCACCAGCAGAGAGGCAAGGAACACTGAAGCTTTCTTT.